Here is one T cell receptor (beta chain) with its context. Its target is unknown. The sample originates from a study of cytomegalovirus exposure and HLA in healthy donors. General study findings and limits: Most CMV-associated TCR beta chains were later found to appear HLA-restricted.

Use of 60 Vbeta and 13 Jbeta primers characterized the PCR. The repertoire was sequenced with immunoSEQ multiplex PCR; TCRdb's copy has only in-frame clones and lacks some. The sample has approximately 190,000 clones, approximately 70% seen once. The TCR comes from a woman in her twenties or thirties in good health and CMV-seronegative. Sequencing was done on a sample of PBMCs.

The CDR3 sequence: CASSLGQGLKNTEAFF. CDR3 DNA sequence: TGCGCCAGCAGCTTAGGCCAGGGGCTCAAGAACACTGAAGCTTTCTTT. This chain connects TRBV5-1 to TRBJ1-1, with a tentative D call TRBD1 (6 bases). This CDR3 is 16 amino acids long. With 2 bases removed from V and 1 base from J, the gap between germline ends came to 15 bases. Germline V CDR1 and CDR2: SGHRS, YFSETQ.